A single T cell receptor beta chain is shown here with its context. The CDR3 runs 14 residues. Germline lookup yields CDR1 SQVTM and CDR2 ANQGSEA. Germline trimming cut 4 bases from V and 7 bases from J; bases unmatched to any gene: 7. The sample belongs to a study of blood T cell repertoires in COVID-19. Study context: There were acute and convalescent COVID-19 samples, and they came from the United States, Italy and Spain. T cells, B-cell-depleted T cells, or PBMCs provided the cDNA or gDNA that served as material.

As processed by the authors: Estimation of nucleated cell counts relied on the amplification of reference gene primers. Sequencing used immunoSEQ multiplex PCR; TCRdb keeps in-frame clones, though not all of them. The V and J calls and clone size were taken over from that table, and D and trimming were inferred from the DNA. The repertoire holds roughly 150,000 clones, more than 80% seen once, with roughly 2.8% in the top ten. J is TRBJ1-5 and V is TRBV29-1; TRBD1 matches 10 bases. The material sequenced was peripheral blood. The sequence was obtained from a man between 60 and 75 years old with acute or convalescent COVID-19. DNA for the CDR3: TGCAGCGTTGGAAGCGCGACAGGGGGCCAGCCCCAGCATTTT. Amino acids: CSVGSATGGQPQHF.